The 19 T cell receptor beta chains presented below share a single source sample, sequenced in a study of Ad26.COV2.S vaccination and SARS-CoV-2 variants. Documented treatment: roughly 20 received Ad26.COV2.S at low or high dose, single or two shots; roughly five received placebo; per-sample allocation not given. Specimens were obtained on day 63 following the first vaccine or placebo injection. Using immunoSEQ multiplex PCR, the repertoire was profiled, and TCRdb retains in-frame clones only, with some absent. The sample contains roughly 460,000 clones, roughly nine tenths of which appear only once. Source: peripheral blood, taken in a trial of Ad26.COV2.S vaccine versus placebo. These TCRs come from a person aged 18 to 59 who received the Ad26.COV2.S COVID-19 vaccine or a placebo.

V usage is TRBV28 and J usage is TRBJ2-5, with 9 nucleotides matching TRBD2. V lost 6 bases, J lost 7 bases, and 12 bases stayed unmatched. The CDR3 contains 15 residues. Germline V gene lookup returns CDR1 MDHEN and CDR2 SYDVKM. The CDR3, as DNA: TGTGCCAGCAGGGGGGGGGATAGCGGGAGTGGGACCCAGTACTTC. Translating it yields CASRGGDSGSGTQYF.

The V gene is TRBV18, the J gene TRBJ2-7; 8 bases are a match to TRBD1. This CDR3 region has 15 residues. Germline CDR1 reads KGHSH; CDR2 reads LQKENI. V lost 2 bases to trimming and J lost 4 bases; unmatched junction nucleotides: 7. CDR3 protein: CASSPVQGVKYEQYF. CDR3 nucleotide sequence: TGTGCCAGCTCACCAGTACAGGGGGTGAAGTACGAGCAGTACTTC.

The rearrangement joins TRBV3-1 (or the pseudogene TRBV3-2) to TRBJ2-1, with D possibly matching TRBD2 (5 bases). Germline loops: CDR1 LGHDT, CDR2 YNNKEL (reference sequence). Trimming removed 3 bases at V and 6 bases at J, with 21 bases between. The CDR3 is made up of 17 amino acids. CDR3 bases: TGTGCCAGCAGCCAGGGAAAAGTGCGGGCCGTCTCCAATGAGCAGTTCTTC. Its translation is CASSQGKVRAVSNEQFF.

CDR3 nucleotide sequence: TGCAGCGTTAGGGTAGGACAGGGGTTTAGCACAGATACGCAGTATTTT. Its protein product is CSVRVGQGFSTDTQYF. V is TRBV29-1 and J is TRBJ2-3, with 9 bases matching TRBD1. This CDR3 spans 16 amino acids. V lost 5 bases to trimming and J lost 0 bases; unmatched junction nucleotides: 9. Germline lookup yields CDR1 SQVTM and CDR2 ANQGSEA.

The genes are TRBV30 and TRBJ1-2, with TRBD1 identical over 7 bases. Trimming removed 2 bases from V and 4 bases from J; junction bases left unmatched: 4. Germline V lookup: CDR1 GTSNPN, CDR2 SVGIG (reference sequence). CDR3 size: 13 residues. For the CDR3, the DNA is TGTGCCTGGAGTTACAGGGGCGGCTATGGCTACACCTTC. It yields the protein CAWSYRGGYGYTF.

This chain uses TRBV15 with TRBJ1-3; no reliable D call. Germline-derived CDR1 and CDR2 are LNHNV and YYDKDF (reference sequence). This CDR3 contains 15 residues. Trimming removed 0 bases from V and 4 bases from J, with 10 bases in between. The CDR3 bases are TGTGCCACCAGCAGAGATCGACTCATCGGAAACACCATATATTTT. It yields the protein CATSRDRLIGNTIYF.

The rearrangement uses TRBV25-1 and TRBJ2-7; 8 nucleotides agree with TRBD1. Germline assignment: CDR1 MGHDK and CDR2 SYGVNS. V dropped 5 bases and J dropped 3; count of bases not matched to a gene: 6. This CDR3 spans 14 amino acids. The CDR3: CASSPQGGFYEQYF. In DNA form, the CDR3 reads TGTGCCAGCAGTCCACAGGGGGGATTCTACGAGCAGTACTTC.

The J gene is TRBJ2-1, the V gene TRBV7-9; 11 positions match TRBD2. The V segment lost 3 bases and the J segment 0 bases; nucleotides outside the gene matches: 7. The CDR3 loop spans 18 amino acids. Germline V CDR1 and CDR2: SEHNR, FQNEAQ (reference sequence). CDR3 nucleotides: TGTGCCAGCAGCTTTACTAGCGGGGGCCCGAGCTCCTACAATGAGCAGTTCTTC. It translates to CASSFTSGGPSSYNEQFF.

The chain carries TRBV9 and TRBJ2-2, with TRBD1 identical over 11 bases. Per the germline V gene, CDR1 is SGDLS and CDR2 is YYNGEE. V trimming: 0 bases; J trimming: 3 bases; junction bases outside the gene matches: 4. This CDR3 has 17 amino acids. The CDR3 region is CASSVAGQGAHTGELFF. CDR3 nucleotide sequence: TGTGCCAGCAGCGTAGCCGGACAGGGGGCGCACACCGGGGAGCTGTTTTTT.

The chain recombines TRBV5-1 with TRBJ2-7; D gene uncertain. The CDR3 spans 13 residues. V was pared by 0 bases and J by 4 bases, with 8 bases between. Germline-derived CDR1 and CDR2 are SGHRS and YFSETQ. CDR3 nucleotide sequence: TGCGCCAGCAGCTTGGATTCGGTTTACGAGCAGTACTTC. Protein sequence: CASSLDSVYEQYF.

The chain links TRBV28 to TRBJ2-2, with D possibly being TRBD1 or TRBD2 (6 bases each). V was trimmed by 3 bases and J by 7 bases, leaving 9 bases between them. Germline CDR1 and CDR2: MDHEN and SYDVKM. The CDR3 runs to 13 residues. DNA of the CDR3: TGTGCCAGCAGTTTGGGGGGCGGCGGGGAGCTGTTTTTT. This gives the protein CASSLGGGGELFF.

This clone was observed many times. The chain couples TRBV25-1 to TRBJ2-1; possibly TRBD2 for D (6 bases). This CDR3 comprises 16 residues. Germline-derived CDR1 and CDR2 are MGHDK and SYGVNS. V was clipped by 8 bases and J by 4 bases, with 21 bases between them. This chain's CDR3 is CASSTGLAPSYNEQFF. CDR3 coding DNA: TGTGCCAGCTCAACGGGGCTAGCGCCGTCGTACAATGAGCAGTTCTTC.

The rearrangement links TRBV7-9 to TRBJ2-2; D might be TRBD2 (6 bases). Germline V lookup: CDR1 SEHNR, CDR2 FQNEAQ (reference sequence). V lost 5 bases and J lost 6, with 13 bases in between. The CDR3 totals 14 residues. Here the CDR3 reads CASSPVSGAGELFF. The DNA of the CDR3 is TGTGCCAGCAGCCCAGTCTCGGGGGCCGGGGAGCTGTTTTTT.

V is TRBV5-4 and J is TRBJ1-6; no firm D call. V lost 2 bases and J lost 9, with 12 bases in between. Germline V CDR1 and CDR2: SGHNT, YYREEE (reference sequence). The CDR3 extends over 14 amino acids. CDR3 sequence reads: CASSFGRTLSPLHF. The CDR3 nucleotides are TGTGCCAGCAGCTTCGGCAGGACGCTTTCACCCCTCCACTTT.

Only a few counts were recorded for this clone. The chain recombines TRBV9 with TRBJ2-1; 9 bases match TRBD1. This CDR3 spans 17 amino acids. With 3 bases clipped from V and 4 bases from J, the junction kept 11 bases outside the gene matches. Germline V lookup: CDR1 SGDLS, CDR2 YYNGEE. The CDR3 is CASSGLGQGSGYNEQFF. The CDR3, as DNA: TGTGCCAGCAGCGGCCTGGGACAGGGATCTGGGTACAATGAGCAGTTCTTC.

This clone turned up a few times. The CDR3 spells CASRGTVPSYEQYF. CDR3 DNA sequence: TGTGCCAGCAGGGGGACTGTACCATCCTACGAGCAGTACTTC. The chain links TRBV28 to TRBJ2-7, with D perhaps matching TRBD2 (6 bases). The CDR3 is 14 amino acids. In germline, CDR1 is MDHEN, CDR2 SYDVKM. With 6 bases removed from V and 1 base from J, the gap between germline ends came to 13 bases.

The V gene is TRBV28, the J gene TRBJ1-5; perhaps TRBD1 as D (5 bases). The CDR3 loop spans 17 amino acids. Trimming left V 7 bases short and J 7 bases short, with 26 bases between. Germline V gene lookup returns CDR1 MDHEN and CDR2 SYDVKM. The CDR3 DNA sequence: TGTGCCAGCAACTATGGTCAGGGTAGGGGCAATCGGCAGCCCCAGCATTTT. This gives the protein CASNYGQGRGNRQPQHF.

V usage is TRBV2 and J usage is TRBJ1-6; possibly TRBD1 for D (5 bases). The V gene's germline CDR1 is SNHLY and CDR2 FYNNEI. The CDR3 runs 15 residues. V dropped 3 bases and J dropped 4 bases, with 10 bases sitting between them. CDR3 bases: TGTGCCAGCAGTGAGGGGGGACCTTATAATTCACCCCTCCACTTT. It specifies CASSEGGPYNSPLHF.

This clone was counted a few times. This sequence joins TRBV2 and TRBJ1-2; TRBD1 matches 8 bases. CDR3 length: 13 residues. Trimming took 4 bases from V and 7 from J; bases not matched to a gene: 5. In germline, CDR1 is SNHLY, CDR2 FYNNEI. CDR3 bases: TGTGCCAGCAGTGTAGGACAGGGTCTTGGCTACACCTTC. Its translation: CASSVGQGLGYTF.